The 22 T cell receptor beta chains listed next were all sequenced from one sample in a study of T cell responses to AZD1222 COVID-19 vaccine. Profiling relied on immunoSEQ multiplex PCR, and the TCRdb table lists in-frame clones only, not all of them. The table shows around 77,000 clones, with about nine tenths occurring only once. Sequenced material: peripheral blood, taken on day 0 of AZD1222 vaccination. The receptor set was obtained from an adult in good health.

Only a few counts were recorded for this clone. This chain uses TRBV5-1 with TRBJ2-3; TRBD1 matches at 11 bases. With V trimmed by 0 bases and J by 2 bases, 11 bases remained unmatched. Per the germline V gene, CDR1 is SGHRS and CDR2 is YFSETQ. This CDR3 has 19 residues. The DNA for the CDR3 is TGCGCCAGCAGCTTGGGGACAGGGGGCGATTTTTTCGCCACAGATACGCAGTATTTT. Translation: CASSLGTGGDFFATDTQYF.

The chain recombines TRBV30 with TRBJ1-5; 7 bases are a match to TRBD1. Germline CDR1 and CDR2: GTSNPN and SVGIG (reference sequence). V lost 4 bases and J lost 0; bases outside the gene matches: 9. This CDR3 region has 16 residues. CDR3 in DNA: TGTGCCTGGAATAAGGACAGGACTTATAGCAATCAGCCCCAGCATTTT. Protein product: CAWNKDRTYSNQPQHF.

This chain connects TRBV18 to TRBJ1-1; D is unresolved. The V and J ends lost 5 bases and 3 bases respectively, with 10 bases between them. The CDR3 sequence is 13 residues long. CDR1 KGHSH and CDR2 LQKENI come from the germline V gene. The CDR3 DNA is TGTGCCAGCTCAACAAATCAGTACACTGAAGCTTTCTTT. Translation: CASSTNQYTEAFF.

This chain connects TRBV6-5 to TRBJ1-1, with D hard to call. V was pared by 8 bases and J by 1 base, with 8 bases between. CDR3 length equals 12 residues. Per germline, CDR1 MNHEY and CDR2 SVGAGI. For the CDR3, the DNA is TGTGCCAGCTTCGCGGAGAACACTGAAGCTTTCTTT. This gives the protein CASFAENTEAFF.

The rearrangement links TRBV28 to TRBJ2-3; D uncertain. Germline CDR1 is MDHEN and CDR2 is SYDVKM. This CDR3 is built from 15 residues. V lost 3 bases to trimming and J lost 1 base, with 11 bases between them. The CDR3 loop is CASSLSREGTDTQYF. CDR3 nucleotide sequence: TGTGCCAGCAGTTTGTCTCGCGAGGGCACAGATACGCAGTATTTT.

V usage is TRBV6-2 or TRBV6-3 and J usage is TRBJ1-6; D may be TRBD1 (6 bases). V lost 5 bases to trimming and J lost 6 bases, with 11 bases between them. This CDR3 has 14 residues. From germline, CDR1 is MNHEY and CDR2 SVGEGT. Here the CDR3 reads CASSTGQINSPLHF. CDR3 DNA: TGTGCCAGCAGTACCGGACAGATTAATTCACCCCTCCACTTT.

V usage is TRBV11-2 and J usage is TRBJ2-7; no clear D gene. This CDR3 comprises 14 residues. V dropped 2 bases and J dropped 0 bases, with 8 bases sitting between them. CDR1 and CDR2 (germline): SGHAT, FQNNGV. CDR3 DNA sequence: TGTGCCAGCAGCTTACGAGCAAGCTCCTACGAGCAGTACTTC. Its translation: CASSLRASSYEQYF.

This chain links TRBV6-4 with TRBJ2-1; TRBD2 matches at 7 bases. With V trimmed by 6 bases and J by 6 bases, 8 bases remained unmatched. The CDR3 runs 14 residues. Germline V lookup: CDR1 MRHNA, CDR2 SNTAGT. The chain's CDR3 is CASSRTGGGNEQFF. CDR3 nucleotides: TGTGCCAGCAGCAGGACGGGAGGAGGCAATGAGCAGTTCTTC.

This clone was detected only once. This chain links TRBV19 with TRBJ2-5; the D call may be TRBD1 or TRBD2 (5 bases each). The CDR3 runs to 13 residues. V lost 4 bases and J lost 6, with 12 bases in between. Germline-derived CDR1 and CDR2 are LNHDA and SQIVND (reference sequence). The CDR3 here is CASSTRGVKTQYF. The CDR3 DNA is TGTGCCAGTAGTACTAGGGGAGTGAAGACCCAGTACTTC.

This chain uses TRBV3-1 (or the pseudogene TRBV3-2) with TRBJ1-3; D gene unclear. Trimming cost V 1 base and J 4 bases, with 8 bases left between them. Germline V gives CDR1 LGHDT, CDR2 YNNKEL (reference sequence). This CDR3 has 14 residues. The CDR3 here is CASSQGTFGNTIYF. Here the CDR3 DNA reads TGTGCCAGCAGCCAAGGGACCTTCGGAAACACCATATATTTT.

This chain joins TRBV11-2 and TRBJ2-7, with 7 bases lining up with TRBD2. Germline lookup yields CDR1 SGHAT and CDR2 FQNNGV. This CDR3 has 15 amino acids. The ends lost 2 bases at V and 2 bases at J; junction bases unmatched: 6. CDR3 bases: TGTGCCAGCAGCTTAATAAGCGGGGCGGCCTACGAGCAGTACTTC. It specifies CASSLISGAAYEQYF.

CDR3 sequence: CASSIPGQGFMETQYF. The CDR3 DNA reads TGTGCCAGCAGCATACCGGGACAGGGGTTTATGGAGACCCAGTACTTC. The chain carries TRBV7-8 and TRBJ2-5, with 10 bases aligning to TRBD1. This CDR3 is 16 amino acids long. In germline, CDR1 is SGHVS, CDR2 FQNEAQ. Trimming cost V 5 bases and J 5 bases; bases outside gene matches: 11.

CDR3 residues: CASSISSGRRVEAFF. CDR3 nucleotides: TGTGCCAGTAGTATAAGTAGCGGCCGTAGGGTTGAAGCTTTCTTT. The V gene is TRBV19, the J gene TRBJ1-1; D gene uncertain. Germline V gives CDR1 LNHDA, CDR2 SQIVND (reference sequence). The CDR3 covers 15 residues. V was shortened by 2 bases and J by 7 bases, with 17 bases between the two germline ends.

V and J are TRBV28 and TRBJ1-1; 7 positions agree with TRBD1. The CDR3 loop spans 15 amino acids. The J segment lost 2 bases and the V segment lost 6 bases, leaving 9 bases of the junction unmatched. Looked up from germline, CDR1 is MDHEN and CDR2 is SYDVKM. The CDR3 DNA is TGTGCCAGCAGGTACACAGGGGACTTAAACACTGAAGCTTTCTTT. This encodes CASRYTGDLNTEAFF. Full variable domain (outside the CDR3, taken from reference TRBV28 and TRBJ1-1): DVKVTQSSRYLVKRTGEKVFLECVQDMDHENMFWYRQDPGLGLRLIYFSYDVKMKEKGDIPEGYSVSREKKERFSLILESASTNQTSMYLCASRYTGDLNTEAFFGQGTRLTVV.

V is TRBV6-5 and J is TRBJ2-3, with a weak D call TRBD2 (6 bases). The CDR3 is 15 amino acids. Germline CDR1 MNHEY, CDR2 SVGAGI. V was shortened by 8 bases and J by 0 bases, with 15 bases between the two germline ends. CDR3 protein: CASGPIADSTDTQYF. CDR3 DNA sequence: TGTGCCAGCGGGCCCATAGCGGACAGCACAGATACGCAGTATTTT.

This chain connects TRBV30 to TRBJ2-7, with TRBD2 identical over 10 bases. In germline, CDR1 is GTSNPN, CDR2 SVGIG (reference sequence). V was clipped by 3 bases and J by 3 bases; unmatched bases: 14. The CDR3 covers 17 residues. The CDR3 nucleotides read TGTGCCTGGAGGTCCCCTTGGGGAGCGGGAGGGGTCTACGAGCAGTACTTC. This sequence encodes CAWRSPWGAGGVYEQYF.

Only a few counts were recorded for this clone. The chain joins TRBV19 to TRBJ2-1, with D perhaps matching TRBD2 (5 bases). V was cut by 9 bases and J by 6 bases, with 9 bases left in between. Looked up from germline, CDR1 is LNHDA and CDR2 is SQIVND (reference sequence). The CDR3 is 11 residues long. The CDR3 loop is CASGLGNEQFF. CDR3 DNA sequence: TGTGCCAGCGGACTCGGCAATGAGCAGTTCTTC.

CDR3 bases: TGTGCCAGCAGCTTGCGGGCAGAAGCTAACTATGGCTACACCTTC. This codes for CASSLRAEANYGYTF. The chain couples TRBV5-5 to TRBJ1-2; no definite D call. The CDR3 has 15 amino acids. Germline V gene data show CDR1 as SGHKS and CDR2 as YYEKEE (reference sequence). Trimming left V 1 base short and J 0 bases short, with 10 bases between.

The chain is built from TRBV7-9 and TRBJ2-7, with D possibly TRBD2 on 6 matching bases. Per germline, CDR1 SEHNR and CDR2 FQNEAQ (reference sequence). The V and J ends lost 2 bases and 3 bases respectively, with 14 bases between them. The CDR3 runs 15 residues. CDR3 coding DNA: TGTGCCAGCAGCTTATCGGGCAGGGAGGTCTACGAGCAGTACTTC. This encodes CASSLSGREVYEQYF.

The CDR3 region has the DNA TGTGCCAGCAGCTACCGACAGCCCTGGGGTAATGAGCAGTTCTTC. Residues: CASSYRQPWGNEQFF. The rearrangement joins TRBV5-6 to TRBJ2-1; TRBD1 might be the D (5 bases). V lost 3 bases and J lost 7, with 17 bases in between. The CDR3 is made up of 15 amino acids. Per the germline V gene, CDR1 is SGHDT and CDR2 is YYEEEE.

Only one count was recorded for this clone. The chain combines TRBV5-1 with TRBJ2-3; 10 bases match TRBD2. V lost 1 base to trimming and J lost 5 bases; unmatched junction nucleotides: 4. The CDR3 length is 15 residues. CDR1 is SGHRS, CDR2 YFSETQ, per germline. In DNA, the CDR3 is TGCGCCAGCAGCTTGAGCGGGGGGGGCAAAGATACGCAGTATTTT. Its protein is CASSLSGGGKDTQYF.

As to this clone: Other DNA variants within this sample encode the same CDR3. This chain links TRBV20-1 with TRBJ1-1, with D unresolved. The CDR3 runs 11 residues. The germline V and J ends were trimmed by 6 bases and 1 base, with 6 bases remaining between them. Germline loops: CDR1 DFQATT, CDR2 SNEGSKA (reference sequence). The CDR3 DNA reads TGCAGTGCGAGACGGAACACTGAAGCTTTCTTT. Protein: CSARRNTEAFF.